This is a list of T cell receptor beta chains from one sample in a study of T-cell memory formation after mild COVID-19. TCRdb recomputed calls from the 5' RACE reads with MiXCR, one row per CDR3 protein. The sample includes under 600,000 distinct CDR3 sequences, 20% to 25% of them seen just once. The sample comprised PBMCs or a T cell subset sorted from them (not recorded which). The receptors shown here come from an adult woman who had mild COVID-19 (a few samples of this study predate the infection). Cell type and time point are not known. Both conserved end residues are part of each CDR3. A D gene is named only where the DNA matches it firmly. For some rows the clone size is stated as once, few or many, or as a class when expanded; others skip it.

>-|TRBV7-2|-|15|TRBJ2-3
CASILRGGIADTQYF
TGTGCCAGCATATTAAGGGGGGGCATAGCAGATACGCAGTATTTT
>TRBD1|TRBV3-1|few|15|TRBJ1-1
CASSPGQGGQGEAFF
TGTGCCAGCAGCCCGGGACAGGGGGGGCAAGGTGAAGCTTTCTTT
>-|TRBV6-1|few|13|TRBJ2-7
CASSKDLDYEQYF
TGTGCCAGCAGTAAGGACCTGGACTACGAGCAGTACTTC
>-|TRBV5-6|few|15|TRBJ2-1
CASSLNSFSYNEQFF
TGTGCCAGCAGCTTGAACTCTTTCTCCTACAATGAGCAGTTCTTC
>-|TRBV19|once|13|TRBJ1-2
CATPPTTNYGYTF
TGTGCCACGCCACCGACCACCAACTATGGCTACACCTTC
>-|TRBV20-1|-|14|TRBJ1-2
CSARPRGGHYGYTF
TGCAGTGCTAGACCCCGGGGGGGTCACTATGGCTACACCTTC
>TRBD1|TRBV10-3|-|16|TRBJ2-7
CAIGTGGTGNTYEQYF
TGTGCCATCGGAACCGGCGGGACAGGTAATACCTACGAGCAGTACTTC
>TRBD1|TRBV12-3/TRBV12-4|few|14|TRBJ2-7
CASSVTGSSGEQYF
TGTGCCAGCAGCGTGACAGGGTCATCGGGCGAGCAGTACTTC
>TRBD2|TRBV24-1|few|15|TRBJ2-1
CATSDSSGRAREQFF
TGTGCCACCAGTGATTCTAGCGGGAGGGCCCGGGAGCAGTTCTTC
>-|TRBV20-1|-|13|TRBJ2-3
CSASVRDTDTQYF
TGCAGTGCTAGTGTCAGGGACACAGATACGCAGTATTTT
>-|TRBV7-9|many|12|TRBJ2-5
CASSLNEETQYF
TGTGCCAGCAGCTTAAACGAAGAGACCCAGTACTTC
>-|TRBV15|-|14|TRBJ2-1
CATSRAMSYNEQFF
TGTGCCACCAGCCGGGCCATGTCCTACAATGAGCAGTTCTTC
>-|TRBV3-1|-|17|TRBJ2-2
CASSQTSTNQYTGELFF
TGTGCCAGCAGCCAGACCAGCACCAACCAGTACACCGGGGAGCTGTTTTTT
>-|TRBV4-2|few|19|TRBJ2-2
CASSQDQLGLGRNTGELFF
TGTGCCAGCAGCCAAGATCAGCTAGGGCTGGGAAGGAACACCGGGGAGCTGTTTTTT
>TRBD2|TRBV6-4|-|14|TRBJ2-1
CASSTTGGTREQFF
TGTGCCAGCTCCACCACCGGGGGGACTAGGGAGCAGTTCTTC
>TRBD1|TRBV3-1|-|15|TRBJ1-1
CASSQLGQGITEAFF
TGTGCCAGCAGCCAACTCGGACAGGGAATCACTGAAGCTTTCTTT
>TRBD1|TRBV7-2|few|15|TRBJ2-1
CASRSPGQGTYEQFF
TGTGCCAGCAGGTCACCGGGACAGGGAACATATGAGCAGTTCTTC
>-|TRBV12-3/TRBV12-4|few|13|TRBJ2-1
CASRDRTYNEQFF
TGTGCCAGCAGGGACAGAACCTACAATGAGCAGTTCTTC
>TRBD2|TRBV7-2|few|14|TRBJ2-7
CASSFREGPDEQYF
TGTGCCAGCAGCTTTCGGGAGGGACCGGACGAGCAGTACTTC
>-|TRBV6-5|few|13|TRBJ2-5
CATRSGAEETQYF
TGTGCCACCCGTTCGGGGGCCGAGGAGACCCAGTACTTC
>TRBD1|TRBV5-1|few|14|TRBJ2-1
CASRHGQANNEQFF
TGCGCCAGCCGTCACGGACAGGCAAACAATGAGCAGTTCTTC
>TRBD2|TRBV12-3/TRBV12-4|few|16|TRBJ2-5
CASSVGLAGGKETQYF
TGTGCCAGCAGTGTGGGACTAGCGGGGGGGAAAGAGACCCAGTACTTC
>TRBD1|TRBV24-1|few|15|TRBJ1-2
CATSAPGQGTYGYTF
TGTGCCACCAGTGCTCCGGGACAGGGGACCTATGGCTACACCTTC
>-|TRBV20-1|few|12|TRBJ2-7
CSGSGYAYEQYF
TGCAGTGGCTCGGGGTACGCCTACGAGCAGTACTTC
>TRBD1|TRBV7-9|-|15|TRBJ2-4
CASRQNLQGKNIQYF
TGTGCCAGCAGACAAAACTTACAGGGGAAAAACATTCAGTACTTC
>-|TRBV5-1|-|13|TRBJ2-2
CASSLIGSGELFF
TGCGCCAGCAGCTTGATAGGGTCCGGGGAGCTGTTTTTT
>-|TRBV29-1|-|11|TRBJ2-1
CSVGHYNEQFF
TGCAGCGTTGGCCACTACAATGAGCAGTTCTTC
>-|TRBV5-5|few|14|TRBJ1-2
CASSLDGHNYGYTF
TGTGCCAGCAGCTTGGATGGGCATAACTATGGCTACACCTTC
>-|TRBV7-8|-|15|TRBJ1-6
CASSFSRSYNSPLHF
TGTGCCAGCAGCTTTTCAAGGTCCTATAATTCACCCCTCCACTTT
>-|TRBV5-1|-|17|TRBJ2-3
CASSLLLGAAELDTQYF
TGCGCCAGCAGCCTACTACTCGGGGCGGCCGAACTAGATACGCAGTATTTT
>-|TRBV20-1|-|13|TRBJ1-5
CSASTPSNQPQHF
TGCAGTGCTAGCACTCCTAGCAATCAGCCCCAGCATTTT
>TRBD2|TRBV12-3/TRBV12-4|-|17|TRBJ2-3
CASSSPKGAGEWNTQYF
TGTGCCAGCAGTAGCCCGAAGGGAGCGGGAGAATGGAATACGCAGTATTTT